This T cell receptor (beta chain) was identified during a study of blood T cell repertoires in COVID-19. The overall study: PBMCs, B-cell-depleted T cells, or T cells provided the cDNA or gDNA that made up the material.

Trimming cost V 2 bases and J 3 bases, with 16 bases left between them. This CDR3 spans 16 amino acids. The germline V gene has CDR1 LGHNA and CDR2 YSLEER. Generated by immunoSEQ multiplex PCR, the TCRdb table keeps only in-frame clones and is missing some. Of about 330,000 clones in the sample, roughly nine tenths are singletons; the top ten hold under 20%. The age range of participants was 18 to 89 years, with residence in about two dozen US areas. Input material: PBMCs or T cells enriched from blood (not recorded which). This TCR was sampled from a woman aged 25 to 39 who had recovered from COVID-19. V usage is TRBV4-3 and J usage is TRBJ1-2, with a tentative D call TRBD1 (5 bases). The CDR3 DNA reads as TGCGCCAGCAGCCAATCCCCAGGGCTACCCCACTATGGCTACACCTTC. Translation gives CASSQSPGLPHYGYTF.